These 5 T cell receptor beta chains were sequenced from one sample in a study of blood T cell repertoires in COVID-19. The data were produced by immunoSEQ multiplex PCR, yet TCRdb's version contains in-frame clones alone and is incomplete. This table holds some 130,000 clones, approximately 90% found once. Sequencing used peripheral blood. All receptors come from a man in his sixties with COVID-19, enrolled during active disease.

The genes are TRBV9 and TRBJ2-3, with 11 bases that match TRBD1. There are 15 residues in the CDR3. Germline CDR1 is SGDLS and CDR2 is YYNGEE. J gave up 8 bases and V 2 bases, and 7 bases lay outside the gene matches. CDR3 in amino acids: CASSVDRGLGGTQYF. DNA of the CDR3: TGTGCCAGCAGCGTGGACAGGGGGCTTGGAGGTACGCAGTATTTT.

The chain links TRBV5-4 to TRBJ1-4; TRBD1 is a possible D gene (6 bases). With 4 bases removed from V and 8 bases from J, the gap between germline ends came to 21 bases. Germline V CDR1 and CDR2: SGHNT, YYREEE (reference sequence). This CDR3 has 16 amino acids. CDR3 region: CASSKGGGQVEEKLFF. DNA for the CDR3: TGTGCCAGCAGCAAGGGCGGGGGCCAGGTCGAGGAAAAACTGTTTTTT.

This chain connects TRBV6-1 to TRBJ1-5; D gene uncertain. Germline loops: CDR1 MNHNS, CDR2 SASEGT. V was trimmed by 3 bases and J by 5 bases, leaving 8 bases between them. This CDR3 is built from 13 residues. The CDR3 DNA reads TGTGCCAGCAGTGACCGGGAGGATCAGCCCCAGCATTTT. Its translation is CASSDREDQPQHF.

This clone occurred once. The chain is built from TRBV10-1 and TRBJ2-1; perhaps TRBD1 as D (6 bases). Looked up from germline, CDR1 is WNHNN and CDR2 is SYGVQD (reference sequence). The ends were cut back, 0 bases at V and 8 bases at J, with 17 bases in the middle. The CDR3 runs 16 residues. The CDR3: CASSESVGAKFDEQFF. In nucleotides, the CDR3 is TGCGCCAGCAGTGAGTCGGTGGGGGCCAAGTTTGATGAGCAGTTCTTC.

DNA of the CDR3: TGTGCCAGCAGTTTACTCACAGGTGAAGCTTTCTTT. The encoded protein is CASSLLTGEAFF. V gene TRBV28 combines with J gene TRBJ1-1; D perhaps matches TRBD1 (5 bases). V was trimmed by 2 bases and J by 7 bases, leaving 8 bases between them. Germline CDR1 and CDR2: MDHEN and SYDVKM. This CDR3 comprises 12 residues.